This T cell receptor (beta chain) was identified during a study of human T cells and chemical hapten exposure. The wider study: During the roughly 24-week study period, patients had diphenylcyclopropenone applied to the scalp every week.

Regarding the study as a whole: More PT1 expanded TCRs went with higher patch test scores.

Each CDR3 protein is one row after TCRdb ran MiXCR on the RACE reads. Of 340,000 or so distinct CDR3 sequences listed, roughly 6.9% are singletons. This clonotype has a handful of counts. Its target is not known. This CDR3 contains 14 residues. The germline gives CDR1 SGDLS, CDR2 YYNGEE. V was cut by 6 bases and J by 2 bases, with 13 bases left in between. Time point of the sample: patch test 1, 2 weeks after DPC sensitization. Treatment in this sample: therapeutic diphenylcyclopropenone sensitization with weekly scalp DPC. Investigators collected blood before applying each patch test. This chain connects TRBV9 to TRBJ2-3, with a possible D match to TRBD2 (5 bases). The source of this sequence is a woman younger than 30 with alopecia areata. Some clones in this sample may be carry-over from other donors' samples. Sequencing used whole blood, obtained in connection with sensitization to the hapten diphenylcyclopropenone (DPC). The CDR3 here is CASTPPSHTDTQYF. DNA for the CDR3: TGTGCCAGCACCCCACCTAGCCACACAGATACGCAGTATTTT.